This TCR beta chain was identified during a study of identical twins. Germline loops: CDR1 ENHRY, CDR2 SYGVKD. The CDR3 is 14 residues long. Trimming removed 4 bases at V and 0 bases at J, with 10 bases between. MiXCR, run by TCRdb on the 5' RACE reads, gives a single entry per CDR3 protein. In the table there are 600,000 to 850,000 distinct CDR3 sequences, about 20% of which are singletons. This clonotype was seen only a few times. These data are also associated with another study on T cells expressing NK-cell markers. That source notes: Four of the donors also had these clonotypes leading their CD3+CD56-NKG2C+ fraction.

Sequenced: PBMCs. The TCR sequence derives from a woman aged 18-35 years in good health. This chain links TRBV10-3 with TRBJ2-7; no firm D call. In DNA, the CDR3 is TGTGCCATCAGTGGCGGACCTAACTCCTACGAGCAGTACTTC. Its translation: CAISGGPNSYEQYF.